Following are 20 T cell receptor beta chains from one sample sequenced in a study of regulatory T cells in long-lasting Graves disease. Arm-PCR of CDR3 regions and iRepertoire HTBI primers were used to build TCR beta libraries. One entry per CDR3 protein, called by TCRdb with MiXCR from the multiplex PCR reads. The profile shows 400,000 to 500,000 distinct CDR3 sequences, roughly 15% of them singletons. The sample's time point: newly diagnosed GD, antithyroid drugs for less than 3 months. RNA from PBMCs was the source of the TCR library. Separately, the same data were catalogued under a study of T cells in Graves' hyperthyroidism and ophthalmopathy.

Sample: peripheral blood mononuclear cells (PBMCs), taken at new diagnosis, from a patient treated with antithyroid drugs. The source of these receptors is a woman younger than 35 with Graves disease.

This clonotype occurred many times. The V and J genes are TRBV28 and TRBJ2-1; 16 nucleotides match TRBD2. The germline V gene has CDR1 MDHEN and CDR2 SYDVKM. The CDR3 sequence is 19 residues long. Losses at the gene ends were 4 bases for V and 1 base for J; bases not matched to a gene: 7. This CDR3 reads CASSSTQGLAGGSYNEQFF. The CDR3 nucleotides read TGTGCCAGCAGTTCCACCCAGGGACTAGCGGGAGGGTCCTACAATGAGCAGTTCTTC.

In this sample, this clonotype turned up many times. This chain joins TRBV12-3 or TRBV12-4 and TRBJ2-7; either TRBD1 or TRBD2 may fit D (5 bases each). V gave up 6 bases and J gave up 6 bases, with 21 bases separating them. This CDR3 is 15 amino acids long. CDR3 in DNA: TGTGCCAGCAGGATGGGACGGAGAGCATCCGGCGAGCAGTACTTC. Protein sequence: CASRMGRRASGEQYF.

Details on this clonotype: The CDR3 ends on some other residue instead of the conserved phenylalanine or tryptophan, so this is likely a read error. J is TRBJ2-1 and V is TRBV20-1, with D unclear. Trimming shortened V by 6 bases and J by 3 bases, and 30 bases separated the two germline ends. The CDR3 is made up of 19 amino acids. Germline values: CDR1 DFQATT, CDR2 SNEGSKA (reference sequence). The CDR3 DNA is TGCAGTGCCAACCCCCCTCCTCTGGGTCTTGGTGGGTTCTACAATGAGCAGTTCATC. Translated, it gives CSANPPPLGLGGFYNEQFI.

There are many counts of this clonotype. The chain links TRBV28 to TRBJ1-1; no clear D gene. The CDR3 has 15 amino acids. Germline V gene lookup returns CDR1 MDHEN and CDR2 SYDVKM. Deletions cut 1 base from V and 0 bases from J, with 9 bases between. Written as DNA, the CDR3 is TGTGCCAGCAGTTTATTGGCAGACCTGAACACTGAAGCTTTCTTT. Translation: CASSLLADLNTEAFF.

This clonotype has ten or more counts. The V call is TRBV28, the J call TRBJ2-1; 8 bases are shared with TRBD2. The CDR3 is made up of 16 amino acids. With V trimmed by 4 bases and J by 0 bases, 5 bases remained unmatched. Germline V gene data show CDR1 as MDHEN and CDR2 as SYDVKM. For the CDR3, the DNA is TGTGCCAGCAGTTCTCTCAGCGGGAGCTCCTACAATGAGCAGTTCTTC. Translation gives CASSSLSGSSYNEQFF.

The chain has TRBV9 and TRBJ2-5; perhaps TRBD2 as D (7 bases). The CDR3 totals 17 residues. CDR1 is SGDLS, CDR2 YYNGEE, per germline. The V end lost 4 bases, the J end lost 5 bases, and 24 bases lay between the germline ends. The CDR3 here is CASSRRGAGDPGETQYF. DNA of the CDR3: TGTGCCAGCAGCCGGAGGGGGGCGGGAGACCCCGGGGAGACCCAGTACTTC.

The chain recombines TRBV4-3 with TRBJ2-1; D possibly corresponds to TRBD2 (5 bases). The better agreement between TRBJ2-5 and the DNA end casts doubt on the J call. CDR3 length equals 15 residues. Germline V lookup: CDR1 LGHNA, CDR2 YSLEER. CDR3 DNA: TGCGCCAGCAGCCAAGACGGAACTAGTCAAGAGACCCAGTACTTC. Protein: CASSQDGTSQETQYF.

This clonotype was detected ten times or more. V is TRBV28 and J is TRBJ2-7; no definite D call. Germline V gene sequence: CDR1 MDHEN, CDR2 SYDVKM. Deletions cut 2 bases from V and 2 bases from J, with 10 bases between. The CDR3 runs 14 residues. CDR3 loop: CASSLINLAYEQYF. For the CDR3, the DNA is TGTGCCAGCAGTTTAATCAACCTTGCCTACGAGCAGTACTTC. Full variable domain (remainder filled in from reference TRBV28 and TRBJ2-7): DVKVTQSSRYLVKRTGEKVFLECVQDMDHENMFWYRQDPGLGLRLIYFSYDVKMKEKGDIPEGYSVSREKKERFSLILESASTNQTSMYLCASSLINLAYEQYFGPGTRLTVT.

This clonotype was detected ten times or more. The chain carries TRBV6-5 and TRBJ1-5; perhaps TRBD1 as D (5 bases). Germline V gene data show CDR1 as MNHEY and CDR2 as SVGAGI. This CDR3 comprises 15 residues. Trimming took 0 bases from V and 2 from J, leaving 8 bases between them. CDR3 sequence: CASSYSGRGNQPQHF. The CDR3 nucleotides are TGTGCCAGCAGTTACTCAGGCAGGGGCAATCAGCCCCAGCATTTT.

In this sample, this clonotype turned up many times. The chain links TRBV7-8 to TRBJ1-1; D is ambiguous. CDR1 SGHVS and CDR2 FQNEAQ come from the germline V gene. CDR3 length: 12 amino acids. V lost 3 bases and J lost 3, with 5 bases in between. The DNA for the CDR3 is TGTGCCAGCAGCTTTTGGGACACTGAAGCTTTCTTT. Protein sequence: CASSFWDTEAFF.

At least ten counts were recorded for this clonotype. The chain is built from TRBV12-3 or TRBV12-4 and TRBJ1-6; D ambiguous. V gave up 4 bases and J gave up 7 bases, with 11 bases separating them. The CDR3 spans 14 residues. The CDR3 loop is CASSYSGSNSPLHF. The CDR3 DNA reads TGTGCCAGCAGTTATTCCGGTTCCAATTCACCCCTCCACTTT.

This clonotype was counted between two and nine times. The CDR3 here is CAISESSDTSYEQYF. CDR3 bases: TGTGCCATCAGTGAGTCCTCGGACACCTCCTACGAGCAGTACTTC. This chain joins TRBV10-3 and TRBJ2-7; D is possibly TRBD1 (5 bases). Trimming took off 0 bases at V and 0 bases at J, with 9 bases between the two ends. There are 15 residues in the CDR3. Looked up from germline, CDR1 is ENHRY and CDR2 is SYGVKD.

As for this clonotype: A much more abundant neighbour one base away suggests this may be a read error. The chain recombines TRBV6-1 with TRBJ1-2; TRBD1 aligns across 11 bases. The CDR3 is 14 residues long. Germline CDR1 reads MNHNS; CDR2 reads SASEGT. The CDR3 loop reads CAGRNGQGAHGYTF. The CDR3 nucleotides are TGTGCCGGCAGAAATGGACAGGGGGCGCATGGCTACACCTTC.

Here the CDR3 reads CSARDPRVRNTEAFF. The CDR3 DNA reads TGCAGTGCTAGAGATCCCAGGGTTAGAAACACTGAAGCTTTCTTT. This sequence joins TRBV20-1 and TRBJ1-1, with D tentatively TRBD1 (5 bases). The germline CDR1 and CDR2 sequences are DFQATT and SNEGSKA (reference sequence). The CDR3 is made up of 15 amino acids. V lost 0 bases to trimming and J lost 2 bases, with 13 bases between them.

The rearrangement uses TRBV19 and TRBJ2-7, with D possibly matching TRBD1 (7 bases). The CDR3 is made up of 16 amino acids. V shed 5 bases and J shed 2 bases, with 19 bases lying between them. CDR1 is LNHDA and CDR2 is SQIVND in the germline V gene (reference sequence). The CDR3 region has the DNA TGTGCCAGTAGTGGACCCGGGGGACAGACCACCTACGAGCAGTACTTC. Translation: CASSGPGGQTTYEQYF.

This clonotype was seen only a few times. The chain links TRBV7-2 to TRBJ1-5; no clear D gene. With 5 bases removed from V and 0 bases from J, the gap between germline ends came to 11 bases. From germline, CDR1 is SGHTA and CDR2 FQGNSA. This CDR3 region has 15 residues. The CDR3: CASSLDSNSNQPQHF. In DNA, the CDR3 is TGTGCCAGCAGCCTCGACTCGAATAGCAATCAGCCCCAGCATTTT.

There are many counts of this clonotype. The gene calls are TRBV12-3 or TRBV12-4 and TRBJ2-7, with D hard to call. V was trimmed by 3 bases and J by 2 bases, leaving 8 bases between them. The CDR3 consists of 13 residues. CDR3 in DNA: TGTGCCAGCAGTTTGACCTACACCTACGAGCAGTACTTC. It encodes CASSLTYTYEQYF.

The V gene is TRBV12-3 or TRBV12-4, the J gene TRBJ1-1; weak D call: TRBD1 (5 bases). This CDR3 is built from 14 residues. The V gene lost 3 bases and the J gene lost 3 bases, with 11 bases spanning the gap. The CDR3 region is CASSFLGADTEAFF. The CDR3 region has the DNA TGTGCCAGCAGTTTTCTCGGGGCAGACACTGAAGCTTTCTTT.

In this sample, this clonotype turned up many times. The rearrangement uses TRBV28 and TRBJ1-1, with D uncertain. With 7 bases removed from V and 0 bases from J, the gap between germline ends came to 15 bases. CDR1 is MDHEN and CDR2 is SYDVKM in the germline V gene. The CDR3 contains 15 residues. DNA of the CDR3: TGTGCCAGCACCCGCCGGGAACTATTGAACACTGAAGCTTTCTTT. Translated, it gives CASTRRELLNTEAFF.

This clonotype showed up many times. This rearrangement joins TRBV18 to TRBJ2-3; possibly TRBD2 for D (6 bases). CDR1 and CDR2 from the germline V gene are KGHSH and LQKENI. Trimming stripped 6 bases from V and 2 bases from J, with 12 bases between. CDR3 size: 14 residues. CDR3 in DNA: TGTGCCAGCTCTCCTTCTAGCGCCACAGATACGCAGTATTTT. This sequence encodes CASSPSSATDTQYF.